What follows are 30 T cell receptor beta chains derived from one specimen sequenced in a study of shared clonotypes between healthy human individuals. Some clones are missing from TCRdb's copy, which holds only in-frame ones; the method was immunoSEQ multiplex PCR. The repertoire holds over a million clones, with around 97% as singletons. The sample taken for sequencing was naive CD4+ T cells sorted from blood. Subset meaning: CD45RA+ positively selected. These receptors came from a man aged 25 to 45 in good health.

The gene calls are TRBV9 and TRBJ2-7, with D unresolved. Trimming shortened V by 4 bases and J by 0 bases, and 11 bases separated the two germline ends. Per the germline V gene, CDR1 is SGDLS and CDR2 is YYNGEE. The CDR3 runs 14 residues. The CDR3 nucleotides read TGTGCCAGCAGCCCCAGAAGCCCCTCCTACGAGCAGTACTTC. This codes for CASSPRSPSYEQYF.

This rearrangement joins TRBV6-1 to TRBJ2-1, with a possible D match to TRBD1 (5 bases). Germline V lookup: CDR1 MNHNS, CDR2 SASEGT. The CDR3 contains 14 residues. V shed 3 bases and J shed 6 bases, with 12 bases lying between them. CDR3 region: CASSDQGIGNEQFF. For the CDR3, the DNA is TGTGCCAGCAGTGACCAGGGTATCGGCAATGAGCAGTTCTTC.

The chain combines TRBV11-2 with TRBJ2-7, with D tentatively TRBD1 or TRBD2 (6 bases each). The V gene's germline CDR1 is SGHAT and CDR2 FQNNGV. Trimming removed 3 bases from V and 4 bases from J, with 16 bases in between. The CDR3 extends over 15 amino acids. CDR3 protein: CASSFSLGGVYEQYF. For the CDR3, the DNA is TGTGCCAGCAGCTTTAGTTTGGGGGGCGTTTACGAGCAGTACTTC.

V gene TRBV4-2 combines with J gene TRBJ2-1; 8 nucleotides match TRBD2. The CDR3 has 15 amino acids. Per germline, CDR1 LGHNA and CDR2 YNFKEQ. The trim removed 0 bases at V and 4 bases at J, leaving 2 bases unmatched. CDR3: CASSQELAEYNEQFF. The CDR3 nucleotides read TGTGCCAGCAGCCAAGAACTAGCGGAGTACAATGAGCAGTTCTTC.

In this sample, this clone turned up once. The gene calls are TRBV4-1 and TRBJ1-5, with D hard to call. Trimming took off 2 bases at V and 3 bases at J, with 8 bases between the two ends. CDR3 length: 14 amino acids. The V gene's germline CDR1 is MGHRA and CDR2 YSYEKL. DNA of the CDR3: TGCGCCAGCAGCCAACTCCCCCTCAATCAGCCCCAGCATTTT. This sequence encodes CASSQLPLNQPQHF.

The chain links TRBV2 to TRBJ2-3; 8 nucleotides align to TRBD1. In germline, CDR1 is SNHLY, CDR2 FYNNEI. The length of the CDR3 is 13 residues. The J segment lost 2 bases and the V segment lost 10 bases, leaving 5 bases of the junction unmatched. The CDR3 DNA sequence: TGTGCCACTCAGGGGGCCTTCACAGATACGCAGTATTTT. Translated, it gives CATQGAFTDTQYF.

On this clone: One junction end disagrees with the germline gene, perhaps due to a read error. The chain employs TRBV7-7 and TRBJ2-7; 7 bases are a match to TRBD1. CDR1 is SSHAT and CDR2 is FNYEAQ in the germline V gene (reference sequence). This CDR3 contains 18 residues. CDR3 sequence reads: CASNLQGSDFVGNYEQYF. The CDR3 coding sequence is TGTGCTAGCAACCTACAGGGGTCGGACTTCGTTGGGAACTACGAGCAGTACTTC.

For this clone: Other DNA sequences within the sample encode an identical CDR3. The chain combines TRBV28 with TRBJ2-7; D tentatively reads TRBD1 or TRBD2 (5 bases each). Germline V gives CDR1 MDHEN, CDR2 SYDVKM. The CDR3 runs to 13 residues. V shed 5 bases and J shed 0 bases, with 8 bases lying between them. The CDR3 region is CASSRDRSYEQYF. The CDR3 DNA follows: TGTGCCAGCAGTCGGGACCGCTCCTACGAGCAGTACTTC.

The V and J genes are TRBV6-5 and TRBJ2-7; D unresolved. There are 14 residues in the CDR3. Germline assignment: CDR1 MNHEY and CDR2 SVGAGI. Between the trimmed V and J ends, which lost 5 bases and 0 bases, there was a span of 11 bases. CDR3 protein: CASSVSPSSYEQYF. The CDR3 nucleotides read TGTGCCAGCAGTGTGTCGCCAAGCTCCTACGAGCAGTACTTC.

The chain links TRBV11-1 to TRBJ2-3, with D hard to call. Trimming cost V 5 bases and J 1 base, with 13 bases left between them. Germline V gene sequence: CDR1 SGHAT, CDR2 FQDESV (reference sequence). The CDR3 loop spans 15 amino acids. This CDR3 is CASSPTGWRTDTQYF. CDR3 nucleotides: TGTGCCAGCAGCCCGACTGGCTGGCGCACAGATACGCAGTATTTT.

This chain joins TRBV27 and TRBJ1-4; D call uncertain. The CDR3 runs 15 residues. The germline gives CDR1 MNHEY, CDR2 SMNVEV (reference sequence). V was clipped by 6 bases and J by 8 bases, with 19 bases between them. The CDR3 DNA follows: TGTGCCAGCAGGAACAAAACAGATTTACGGGAAAAACTGTTTTTT. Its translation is CASRNKTDLREKLFF.

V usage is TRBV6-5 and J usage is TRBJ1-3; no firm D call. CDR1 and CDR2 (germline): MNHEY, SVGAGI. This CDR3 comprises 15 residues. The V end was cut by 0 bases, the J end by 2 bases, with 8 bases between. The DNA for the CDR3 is TGTGCCAGCAGTTACTCGGGAGCCACTGGAAACACCATATATTTT. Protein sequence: CASSYSGATGNTIYF.

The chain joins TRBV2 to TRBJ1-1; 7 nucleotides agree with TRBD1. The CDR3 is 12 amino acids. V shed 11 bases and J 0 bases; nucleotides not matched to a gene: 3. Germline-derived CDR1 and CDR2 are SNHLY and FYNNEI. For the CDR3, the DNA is TGTGCCGGGACAGCCATGAACACTGAAGCTTTCTTT. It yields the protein CAGTAMNTEAFF.

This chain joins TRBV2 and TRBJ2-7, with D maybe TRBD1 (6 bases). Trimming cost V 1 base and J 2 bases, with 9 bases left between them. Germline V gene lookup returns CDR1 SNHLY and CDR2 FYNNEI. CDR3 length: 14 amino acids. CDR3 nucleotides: TGTGCCAGCAGTGAAGGGACAGAGACCTACGAGCAGTACTTC. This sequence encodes CASSEGTETYEQYF. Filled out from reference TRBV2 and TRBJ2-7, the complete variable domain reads EPEVTQTPSHQVTQMGQEVILRCVPISNHLYFYWYRQILGQKVEFLVSFYNNEISEKSEIFDDQFSVERPDGSNFTLKIRSTKLEDSAMYFCASSEGTETYEQYFGPGTRLTVT.

The CDR3 is CASSGTGTSVETQYF. In DNA form, the CDR3 reads TGTGCCAGCAGCGGGACTGGGACTAGCGTAGAGACCCAGTACTTC. J is TRBJ2-5 and V is TRBV9; 10 positions agree with TRBD2. This CDR3 contains 15 residues. Looked up from germline, CDR1 is SGDLS and CDR2 is YYNGEE. V was clipped by 3 bases and J by 4 bases; unmatched bases: 6.

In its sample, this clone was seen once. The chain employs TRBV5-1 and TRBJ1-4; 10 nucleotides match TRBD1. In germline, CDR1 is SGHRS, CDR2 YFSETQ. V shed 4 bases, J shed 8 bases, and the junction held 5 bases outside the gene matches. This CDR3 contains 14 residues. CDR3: CASSRDRGREKLFF. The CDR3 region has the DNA TGCGCCAGCAGCAGGGACAGGGGCAGGGAAAAACTGTTTTTT. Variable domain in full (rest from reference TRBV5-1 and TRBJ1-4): KAGVTQTPRYLIKTRGQQVTLSCSPISGHRSVSWYQQTPGQGLQFLFEYFSETQRNKGNFPGRFSGRQFSNSRSEMNVSTLELGDSALYLCASSRDRGREKLFFGSGTQLSVL.

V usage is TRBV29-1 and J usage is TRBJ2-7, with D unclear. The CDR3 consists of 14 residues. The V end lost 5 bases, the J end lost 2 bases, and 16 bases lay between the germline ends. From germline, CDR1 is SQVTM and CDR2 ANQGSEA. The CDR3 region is CSVYSVPQAYEQYF. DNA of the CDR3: TGCAGCGTTTACTCGGTGCCTCAAGCCTACGAGCAGTACTTC.

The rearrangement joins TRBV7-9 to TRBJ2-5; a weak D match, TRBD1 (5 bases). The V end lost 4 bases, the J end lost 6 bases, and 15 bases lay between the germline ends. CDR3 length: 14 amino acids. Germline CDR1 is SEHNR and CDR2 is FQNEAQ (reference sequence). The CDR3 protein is CASSSNMGRKTQYF. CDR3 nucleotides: TGTGCCAGCAGCTCTAACATGGGGCGGAAGACCCAGTACTTC.

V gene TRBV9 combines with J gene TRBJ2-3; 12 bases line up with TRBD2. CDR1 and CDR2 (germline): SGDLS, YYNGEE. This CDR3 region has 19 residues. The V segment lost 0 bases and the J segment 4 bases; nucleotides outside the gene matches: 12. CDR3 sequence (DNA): TGTGCCAGCAGCGTAGAACTAGCGGGAGGCCAGGAGGTTCCAGATACGCAGTATTTT. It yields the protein CASSVELAGGQEVPDTQYF. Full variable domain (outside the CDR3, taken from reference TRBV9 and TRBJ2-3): DSGVTQTPKHLITATGQRVTLRCSPRSGDLSVYWYQQSLDQGLQFLIQYYNGEERAKGNILERFSAQQFPDLHSELNLSSLELGDSALYFCASSVELAGGQEVPDTQYFGPGTRLTVL.

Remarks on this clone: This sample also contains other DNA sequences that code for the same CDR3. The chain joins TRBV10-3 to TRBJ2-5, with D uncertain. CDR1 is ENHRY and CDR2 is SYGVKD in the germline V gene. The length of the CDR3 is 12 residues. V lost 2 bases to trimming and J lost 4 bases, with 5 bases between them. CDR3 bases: TGTGCCATCAGTGAGAGTTCAGAGACCCAGTACTTC. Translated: CAISESSETQYF.

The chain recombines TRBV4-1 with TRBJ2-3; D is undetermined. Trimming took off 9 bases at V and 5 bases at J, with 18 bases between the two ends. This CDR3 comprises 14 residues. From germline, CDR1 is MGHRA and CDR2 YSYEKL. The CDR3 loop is CASRPIVGIDTQYF. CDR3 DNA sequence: TGCGCCAGTAGACCAATCGTGGGTATAGATACGCAGTATTTT.

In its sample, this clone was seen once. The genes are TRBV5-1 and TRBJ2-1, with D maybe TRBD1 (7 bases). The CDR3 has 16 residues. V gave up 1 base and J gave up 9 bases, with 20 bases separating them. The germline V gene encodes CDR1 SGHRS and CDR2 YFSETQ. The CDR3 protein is CASSLFPAGGSGEQFF. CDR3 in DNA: TGCGCCAGCAGCTTGTTTCCGGCAGGGGGGTCGGGTGAGCAGTTCTTC.

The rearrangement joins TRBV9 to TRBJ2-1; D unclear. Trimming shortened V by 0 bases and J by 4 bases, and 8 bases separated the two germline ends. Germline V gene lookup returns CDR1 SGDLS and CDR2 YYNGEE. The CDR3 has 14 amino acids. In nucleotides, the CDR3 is TGTGCCAGCAGCGTAGAGTCATATTACAATGAGCAGTTCTTC. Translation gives CASSVESYYNEQFF.

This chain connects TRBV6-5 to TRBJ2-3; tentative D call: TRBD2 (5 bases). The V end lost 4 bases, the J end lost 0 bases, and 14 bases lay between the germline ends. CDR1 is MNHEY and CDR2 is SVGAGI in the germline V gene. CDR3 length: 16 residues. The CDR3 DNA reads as TGTGCCAGCAGTTTGAGTAGTGGGAGAAGCACAGATACGCAGTATTTT. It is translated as CASSLSSGRSTDTQYF.

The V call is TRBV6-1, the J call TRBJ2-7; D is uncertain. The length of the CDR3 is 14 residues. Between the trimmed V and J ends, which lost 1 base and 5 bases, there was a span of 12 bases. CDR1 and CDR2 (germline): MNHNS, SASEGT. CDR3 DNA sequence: TGTGCCAGCAGTGAAGTCAGTCAGACCCACGAGCAGTACTTC. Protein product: CASSEVSQTHEQYF.

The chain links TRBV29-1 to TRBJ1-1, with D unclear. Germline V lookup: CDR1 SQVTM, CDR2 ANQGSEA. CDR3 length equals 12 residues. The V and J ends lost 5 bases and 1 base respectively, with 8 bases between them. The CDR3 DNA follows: TGCAGCGTTCTACATAGGAACACTGAAGCTTTCTTT. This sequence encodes CSVLHRNTEAFF.

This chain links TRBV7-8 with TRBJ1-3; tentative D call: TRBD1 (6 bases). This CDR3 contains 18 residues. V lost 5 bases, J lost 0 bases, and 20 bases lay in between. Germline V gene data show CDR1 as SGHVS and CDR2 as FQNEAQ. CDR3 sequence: CASSLPRGVSRSGNTIYF. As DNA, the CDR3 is TGTGCCAGCAGCCTCCCCAGGGGAGTTTCCCGCTCTGGAAACACCATATATTTT.

The CDR3 DNA is TGTGCCAGTCAAACGCCGGGACAGGGGTCGCATGAGCAGTTCTTC. Its translation: CASQTPGQGSHEQFF. This chain joins TRBV27 and TRBJ2-1; 10 nucleotides align to TRBD1. Per germline, CDR1 MNHEY and CDR2 SMNVEV (reference sequence). This CDR3 region has 15 residues. Losses at the gene ends were 9 bases for V and 8 bases for J; bases not matched to a gene: 13.

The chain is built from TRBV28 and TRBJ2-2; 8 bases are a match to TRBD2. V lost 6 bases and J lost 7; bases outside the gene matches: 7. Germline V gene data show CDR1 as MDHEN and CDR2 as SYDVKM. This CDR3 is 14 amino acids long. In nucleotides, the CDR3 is TGTGCCAGCAGACTCGGGAGGGCCGACGGGGAGCTGTTTTTT. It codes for CASRLGRADGELFF.

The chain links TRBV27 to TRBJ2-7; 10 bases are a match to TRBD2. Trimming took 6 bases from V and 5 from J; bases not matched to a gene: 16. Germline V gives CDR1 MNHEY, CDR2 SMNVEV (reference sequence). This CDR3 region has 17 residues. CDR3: CASSPILLAGVFDEQYF. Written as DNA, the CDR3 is TGTGCCAGCAGCCCTATTCTTCTAGCGGGAGTATTCGACGAGCAGTACTTC.